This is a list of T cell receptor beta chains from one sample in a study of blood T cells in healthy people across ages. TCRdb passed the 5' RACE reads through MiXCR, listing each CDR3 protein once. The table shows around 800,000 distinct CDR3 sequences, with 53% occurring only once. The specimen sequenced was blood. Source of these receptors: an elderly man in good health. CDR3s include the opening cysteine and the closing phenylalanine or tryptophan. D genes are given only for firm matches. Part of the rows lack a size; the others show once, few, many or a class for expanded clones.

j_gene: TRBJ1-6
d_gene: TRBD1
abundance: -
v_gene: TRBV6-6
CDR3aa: CASTTQGAYSPLHF
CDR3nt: TGTGCCAGCACCACACAGGGGGCCTATTCACCCCTCCACTTT

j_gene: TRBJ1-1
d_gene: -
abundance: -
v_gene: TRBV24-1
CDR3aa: CATSDLAETEAFF
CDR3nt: TGTGCCACCAGTGACCTAGCTGAGACTGAAGCTTTCTTT

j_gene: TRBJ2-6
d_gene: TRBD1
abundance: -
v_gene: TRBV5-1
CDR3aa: CASSLQGALTSGANVLTF
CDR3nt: TGCGCCAGCAGCTTGCAGGGGGCGCTGACTTCTGGGGCCAACGTCCTGACTTTC

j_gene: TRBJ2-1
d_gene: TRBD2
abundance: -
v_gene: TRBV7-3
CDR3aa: CASSLVAGGNYNEQFF
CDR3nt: TGTGCCAGCAGCTTAGTAGCGGGAGGGAACTACAATGAGCAGTTCTTC

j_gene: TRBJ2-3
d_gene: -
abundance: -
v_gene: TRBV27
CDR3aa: CASAGSDTQYF
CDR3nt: TGTGCCAGCGCGGGGTCAGATACGCAGTATTTT

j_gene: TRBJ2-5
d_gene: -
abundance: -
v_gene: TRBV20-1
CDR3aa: CSARVASGIQETQYF
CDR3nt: TGCAGTGCTAGAGTAGCGTCGGGCATCCAAGAGACCCAGTACTTC

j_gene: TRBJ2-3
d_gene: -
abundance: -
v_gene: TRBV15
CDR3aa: CATSGESGGPADTQYF
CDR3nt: TGTGCCACCAGCGGAGAATCAGGGGGGCCCGCAGATACGCAGTATTTT

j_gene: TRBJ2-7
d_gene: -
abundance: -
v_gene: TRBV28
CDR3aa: CASSPARQPWQEQYF
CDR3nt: TGTGCCAGCAGCCCCGCGCGACAGCCGTGGCAGGAGCAGTACTTC

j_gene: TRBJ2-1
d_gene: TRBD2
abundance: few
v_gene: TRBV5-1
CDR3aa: CASIPSGSYNEQFF
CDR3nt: TGCGCCAGCATCCCTAGCGGCTCCTACAATGAGCAGTTCTTC

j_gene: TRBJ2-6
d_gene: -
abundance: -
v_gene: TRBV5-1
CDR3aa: CASSLGASSGANVLTF
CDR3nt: TGCGCCAGCAGCTTGGGGGCAAGCTCTGGGGCCAACGTCCTGACTTTC

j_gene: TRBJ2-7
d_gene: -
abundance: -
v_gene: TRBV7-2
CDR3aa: CASSLEGLGSYEQYF
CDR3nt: TGTGCCAGCAGCTTAGAAGGACTCGGCTCCTACGAGCAGTACTTC

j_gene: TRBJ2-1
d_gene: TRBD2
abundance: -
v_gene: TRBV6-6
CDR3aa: CASRPDGLAGKNEQFF
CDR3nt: TGTGCCAGCAGACCTGATGGACTAGCGGGGAAAAATGAGCAGTTCTTC

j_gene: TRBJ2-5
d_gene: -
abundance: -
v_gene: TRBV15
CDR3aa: CATSRDLSEQETQYF
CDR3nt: TGTGCCACCAGCAGAGATCTTAGCGAACAAGAGACCCAGTACTTC

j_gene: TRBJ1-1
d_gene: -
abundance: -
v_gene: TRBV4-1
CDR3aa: CASSPFIQHTEAFF
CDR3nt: TGCGCCAGCAGCCCTTTCATACAACACACTGAAGCTTTCTTT

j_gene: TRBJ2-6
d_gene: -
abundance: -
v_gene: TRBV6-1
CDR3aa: CASSEVGGSGANVLTF
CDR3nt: TGTGCCAGCAGTGAAGTAGGGGGGAGTGGGGCCAACGTCCTGACTTTC

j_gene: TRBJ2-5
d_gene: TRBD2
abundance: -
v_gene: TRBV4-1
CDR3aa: CASSQDPGRAETQYF
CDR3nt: TGCGCCAGCAGCCAAGATCCGGGGAGGGCGGAGACCCAGTACTTC

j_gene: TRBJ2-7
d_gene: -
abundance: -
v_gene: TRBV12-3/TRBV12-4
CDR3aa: CASSFAGAGAEQYF
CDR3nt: TGTGCCAGCAGTTTTGCGGGGGCAGGGGCCGAGCAGTACTTC

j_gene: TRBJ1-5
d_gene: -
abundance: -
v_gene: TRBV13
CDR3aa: CASSPTPPQPQHF
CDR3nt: TGTGCCAGCAGCCCGACTCCGCCTCAGCCCCAGCATTTT

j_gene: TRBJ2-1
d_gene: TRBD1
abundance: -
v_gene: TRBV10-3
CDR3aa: CAIRRGQGTPNEQFF
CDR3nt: TGTGCCATCAGAAGGGGACAGGGAACCCCCAATGAGCAGTTCTTC

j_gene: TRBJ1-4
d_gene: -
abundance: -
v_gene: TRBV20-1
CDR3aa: CSAPPRVEGEKLFF
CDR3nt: TGCAGTGCCCCTCCCCGGGTGGAGGGTGAAAAACTGTTTTTT

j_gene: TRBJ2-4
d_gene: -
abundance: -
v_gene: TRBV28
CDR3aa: CASSRAGSIQYF
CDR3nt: TGTGCCAGCAGTAGGGCCGGGTCCATTCAGTACTTC

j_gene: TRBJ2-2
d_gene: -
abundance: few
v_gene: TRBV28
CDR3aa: CASTRGGNTNTGELFF
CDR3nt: TGTGCCAGCACAAGAGGAGGAAATACGAACACCGGGGAGCTGTTTTTT

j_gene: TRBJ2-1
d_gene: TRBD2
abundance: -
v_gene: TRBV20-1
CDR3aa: CSASLAGVTEQFF
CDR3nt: TGCAGTGCTAGCCTAGCGGGAGTAACTGAGCAGTTCTTC

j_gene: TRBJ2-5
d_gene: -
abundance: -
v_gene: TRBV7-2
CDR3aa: CASSLGGGPRETQYF
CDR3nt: TGTGCCAGCAGCTTAGGTGGTGGGCCCCGGGAGACCCAGTACTTC

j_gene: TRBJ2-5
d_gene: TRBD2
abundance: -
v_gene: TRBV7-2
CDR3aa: CATGTSGRNEQYF
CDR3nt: TGTGCCACAGGGACTAGCGGGAGAAATGAGCAGTACTTC

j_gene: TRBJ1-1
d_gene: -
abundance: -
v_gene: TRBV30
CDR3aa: CAWSAPRHTEAFF
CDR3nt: TGTGCCTGGAGTGCTCCCAGGCACACTGAAGCTTTCTTT

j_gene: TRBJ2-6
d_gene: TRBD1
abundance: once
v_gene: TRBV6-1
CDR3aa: CASSEVWTGVLSGANVLTF
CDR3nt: TGTGCCAGCAGTGAAGTGTGGACAGGGGTCCTCTCTGGGGCCAACGTCCTGACTTTC

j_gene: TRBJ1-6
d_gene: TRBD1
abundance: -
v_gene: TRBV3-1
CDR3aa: CASSQTQGAVNSPLHF
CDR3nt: TGTGCCAGCAGTCAAACTCAGGGGGCAGTTAATTCACCCCTCCACTTT

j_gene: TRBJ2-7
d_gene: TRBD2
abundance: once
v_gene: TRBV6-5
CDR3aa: CASSSSGTTPYEQYF
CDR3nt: TGTGCCAGCAGTTCCTCCGGGACTACGCCCTACGAGCAGTACTTC

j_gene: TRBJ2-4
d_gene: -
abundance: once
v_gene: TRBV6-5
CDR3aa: CASSPLDFGNIQYF
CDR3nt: TGTGCCAGCAGTCCACTAGACTTCGGAAACATTCAGTACTTC

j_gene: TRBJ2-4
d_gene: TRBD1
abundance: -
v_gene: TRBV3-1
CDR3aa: CASSQGQGVNIQYF
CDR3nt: TGTGCCAGCAGCCAAGGACAGGGGGTTAACATTCAGTACTTC

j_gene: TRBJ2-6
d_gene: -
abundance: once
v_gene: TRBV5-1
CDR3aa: CASSTLGGTGANVLTF
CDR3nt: TGCGCCAGCAGCACGCTCGGGGGAACCGGGGCCAACGTCCTGACTTTC

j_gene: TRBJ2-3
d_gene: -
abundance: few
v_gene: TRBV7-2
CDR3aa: CASSLRGPSTDTQYF
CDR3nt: TGTGCCAGCAGCCTGCGGGGCCCTAGCACAGATACGCAGTATTTT

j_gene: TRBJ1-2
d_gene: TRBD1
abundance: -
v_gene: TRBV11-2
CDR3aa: CASGSAGQGYGYTF
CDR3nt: TGTGCCAGCGGCTCCGCCGGACAGGGGTATGGCTACACCTTC

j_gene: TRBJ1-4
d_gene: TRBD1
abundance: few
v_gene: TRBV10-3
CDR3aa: CAISPGQANEKLFF
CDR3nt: TGTGCCATCAGTCCGGGACAGGCGAATGAAAAACTGTTTTTT

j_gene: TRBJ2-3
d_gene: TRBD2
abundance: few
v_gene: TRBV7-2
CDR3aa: CASNPQLAGGGDTQYF
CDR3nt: TGTGCCAGCAACCCCCAACTAGCGGGAGGAGGGGATACGCAGTATTTT

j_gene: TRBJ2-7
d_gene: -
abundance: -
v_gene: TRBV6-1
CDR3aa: CAGSLLAGGPYEQYF
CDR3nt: TGTGCCGGCAGCCTACTCGCCGGGGGCCCCTACGAGCAGTACTTC

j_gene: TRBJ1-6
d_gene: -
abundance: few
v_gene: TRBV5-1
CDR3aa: CASRDTTSSPLHF
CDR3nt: TGCGCCAGCCGCGACACTACAAGTTCACCCCTCCACTTT

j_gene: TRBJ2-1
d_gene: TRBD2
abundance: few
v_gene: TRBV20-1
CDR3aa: CSARELAVSYNEQFF
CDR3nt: TGCAGTGCTCGCGAACTAGCGGTATCCTACAATGAGCAGTTCTTC

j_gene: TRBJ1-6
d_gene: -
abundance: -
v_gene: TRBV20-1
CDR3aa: CSARDGTDYSPLHF
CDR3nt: TGCAGTGCTAGAGATGGAACAGACTATTCACCCCTCCACTTT

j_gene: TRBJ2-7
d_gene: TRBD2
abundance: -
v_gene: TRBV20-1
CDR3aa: CSAPRAGTTEQYF
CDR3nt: TGCAGTGCCCCTCGAGCGGGAACTACCGAGCAGTACTTC

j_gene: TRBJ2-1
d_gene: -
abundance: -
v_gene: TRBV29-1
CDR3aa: CSVEGQGKRYNEQFF
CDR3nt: TGCAGCGTTGAAGGCCAGGGAAAGAGATACAATGAGCAGTTCTTC

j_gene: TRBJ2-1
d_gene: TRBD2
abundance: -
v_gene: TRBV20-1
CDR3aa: CSASPTSGGYNEQFF
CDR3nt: TGCAGTGCTAGCCCGACTAGCGGGGGGTACAATGAGCAGTTCTTC

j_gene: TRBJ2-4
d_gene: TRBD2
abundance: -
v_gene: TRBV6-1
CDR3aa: CASSEVPGPGGDIQYF
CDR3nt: TGTGCCAGCAGTGAAGTCCCCGGGCCGGGGGGTGACATTCAGTACTTC

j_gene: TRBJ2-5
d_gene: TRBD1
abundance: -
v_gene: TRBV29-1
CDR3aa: CSVRGSSQETQYF
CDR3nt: TGCAGCGTCAGGGGGAGCTCTCAAGAGACCCAGTACTTC

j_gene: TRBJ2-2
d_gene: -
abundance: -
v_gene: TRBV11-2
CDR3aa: CASSSRLGSQVGELFF
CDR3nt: TGTGCCAGCAGTTCCCGGCTAGGTTCCCAGGTCGGGGAGCTGTTTTTT